These 30 T cell receptor beta chains came from one sample sequenced in a study of glioma-infiltrating T cells after dendritic cell vaccination. Only in-frame clones appear in the TCRdb table, and some are missing; sequencing was by immunoSEQ multiplex PCR. This sample has 20,000 to 30,000 clones, with under 90% found just once. Time point noted: after dendritic cell vaccination, including at tumor progression/relapse. The sample in question was blood, obtained after dendritic cell vaccination. The receptors were gathered from a human donor with glioblastoma.

V usage is TRBV5-6 and J usage is TRBJ2-2; D may be TRBD1 (5 bases). V gave up 3 bases and J gave up 6 bases, with 6 bases separating them. There are 12 residues in the CDR3. Germline CDR1 is SGHDT and CDR2 is YYEEEE. As DNA, the CDR3 is TGTGCCAGCAGCTCAGGGTCCGGGGAGCTGTTTTTT. Translating gives CASSSGSGELFF. The complete variable domain, with remaining parts taken from reference TRBV5-6 and TRBJ2-2, reads DAGVTQSPTHLIKTRGQQVTLRCSPKSGHDTVSWYQQALGQGPQFIFQYYEEEERQRGNFPDRFSGHQFPNYSSELNVNALLLGDSALYLCASSSGSGELFFGEGSRLTVL.

In regard to this clone: The junction shows a germline mismatch at one end, possibly a read error. The chain uses TRBV18 and TRBJ2-1, with 8 bases fitting TRBD1. The CDR3 length is 12 residues. Germline assignment: CDR1 KGHSH and CDR2 LQKENI. The CDR3 region is CASSSMDRVYVF. Written as DNA, the CDR3 is TGTGCCAGCTCGTCGATGGACAGGGTATACGTCTTC. Together with reference TRBV18 and TRBJ2-1, the CDR3 gives the full variable domain: NAGVMQNPRHLVRRRGQEARLRCSPMKGHSHVYWYRQLPEEGLKFMVYLQKENIIDESGMPKERFSAEFPKEGPSILRIQQVVRGDSAAYFCASSSMDRVYVFGPGTRLTVL.

This rearrangement joins TRBV10-1 to TRBJ2-7; 7 positions agree with TRBD1. The trim removed 0 bases at V and 3 bases at J, leaving 11 bases unmatched. Germline V gives CDR1 WNHNN, CDR2 SYGVQD (reference sequence). This CDR3 has 17 amino acids. The CDR3 nucleotides are TGCGCCAGCAGTGAGTCAGGGGGCGGCCTCCGGGGCTACGAGCAGTACTTC. As protein: CASSESGGGLRGYEQYF.

V is TRBV11-2 and J is TRBJ2-1; 8 bases line up with TRBD2. CDR1 is SGHAT and CDR2 is FQNNGV in the germline V gene. The CDR3 is 14 amino acids. Unmatched junction bases numbered 6, after V lost 3 bases and J lost 8 bases. The CDR3 sequence is CASSFSGAGDEQFF. The CDR3 nucleotides read TGTGCCAGCAGCTTTAGCGGGGCCGGCGATGAGCAGTTCTTC.

The chain joins TRBV5-1 to TRBJ1-1; perhaps TRBD1 as D (6 bases). Germline lookup yields CDR1 SGHRS and CDR2 YFSETQ. The CDR3 runs 15 residues. V lost 5 bases and J lost 4, with 18 bases in between. For the CDR3, the DNA is TGCGCCAGCAGTGCGGGGGGCGCGGTCGGCACTGAAGCTTTCTTT. This codes for CASSAGGAVGTEAFF.

This clone was seen more than once but under ten times. V is TRBV5-4 and J is TRBJ2-5; D is possibly TRBD1 (6 bases). The CDR3 covers 13 residues. Trimming removed 4 bases at V and 3 bases at J, with 10 bases between. Germline CDR1 and CDR2: SGHNT and YYREEE (reference sequence). CDR3 loop: CASSRGQKETQYF. The CDR3, as DNA: TGTGCCAGCAGCCGGGGACAAAAAGAGACCCAGTACTTC.

The chain recombines TRBV7-2 with TRBJ2-3; D might be TRBD2 (5 bases). Germline-derived CDR1 and CDR2 are SGHTA and FQGNSA. The CDR3 has 14 residues. V lost 2 bases and J lost 4, with 10 bases in between. CDR3 in amino acids: CASSLTRSADTQYF. CDR3 nucleotides: TGTGCCAGCAGCTTAACTAGGAGCGCAGATACGCAGTATTTT.

The CDR3 sequence: CASTAVTSGTEAFF. CDR3 in DNA: TGCGCCAGCACTGCTGTCACTAGTGGAACTGAAGCTTTCTTT. This chain uses TRBV10-2 with TRBJ1-1, with D uncertain. Per the germline V gene, CDR1 is WSHSY and CDR2 is SAAADI. The CDR3 is 14 residues long. V was shortened by 7 bases and J by 5 bases, with 17 bases between the two germline ends.

Notes on this clone: The same CDR3 arises from other DNA sequences in this sample as well. The chain carries TRBV4-2 and TRBJ1-6; 8 bases line up with TRBD1. This CDR3 is built from 16 residues. Losses at the gene ends were 2 bases for V and 6 bases for J; bases not matched to a gene: 6. Germline V gene data show CDR1 as LGHNA and CDR2 as YNFKEQ. CDR3 coding DNA: TGTGCCAGCAGCCAACAACAAGGACAGGGTAATTCACCCCTCCACTTT. Translation gives CASSQQQGQGNSPLHF.

The genes are TRBV6-1 and TRBJ1-2; D is ambiguous. Germline assignment: CDR1 MNHNS and CDR2 SASEGT. The CDR3 covers 15 residues. V gave up 7 bases and J gave up 0 bases, with 15 bases separating them. The CDR3 is CASKAKITTNYGYTF. The CDR3 DNA sequence: TGTGCCAGCAAGGCAAAGATAACTACTAACTATGGCTACACCTTC.

V gene TRBV5-4 combines with J gene TRBJ2-3; D is possibly TRBD2 (6 bases). The CDR3 is 16 amino acids. V was trimmed by 4 bases and J by 6 bases, leaving 21 bases between them. Per the germline V gene, CDR1 is SGHNT and CDR2 is YYREEE (reference sequence). The CDR3 sequence: CASSHGGPRTTDTQYF. CDR3 bases: TGTGCCAGCAGCCACGGGGGACCCAGAACAACTGATACGCAGTATTTT.

This chain uses TRBV7-2 with TRBJ2-3, with D possibly TRBD2 on 5 matching bases. CDR1 is SGHTA, CDR2 FQGNSA, per germline. The V end was cut by 6 bases, the J end by 5 bases, with 18 bases between. CDR3 length equals 15 residues. The CDR3 bases are TGTGCCAGCAGGACCCGGAGCGGAGCCGTAGATACGCAGTATTTT. It is translated as CASRTRSGAVDTQYF.

The rearrangement links TRBV6-5 to TRBJ1-5; TRBD1 is a possible D gene (6 bases). The CDR3 covers 15 residues. The ends were cut back, 5 bases at V and 7 bases at J, with 18 bases in the middle. Germline CDR1 and CDR2: MNHEY and SVGAGI. The CDR3 protein is CASSPWGQGGQPQHF. CDR3 bases: TGTGCCAGCAGTCCCTGGGGGCAGGGAGGGCAGCCCCAGCATTTT.

This clone was recorded only once. V and J are TRBV5-4 and TRBJ2-2, with 8 bases aligning to TRBD2. Germline CDR1 and CDR2: SGHNT and YYREEE (reference sequence). Trimming removed 1 base from V and 2 bases from J; junction bases left unmatched: 4. CDR3 size: 16 residues. The CDR3 DNA is TGTGCCAGCAGCTTGCCCGGGGGGGCAAACACCGGGGAGCTGTTTTTT. Encoded protein: CASSLPGGANTGELFF. The variable domain in full, completed from reference TRBV5-4 and TRBJ2-2, reads ETGVTQSPTHLIKTRGQQVTLRCSSQSGHNTVSWYQQALGQGPQFIFQYYREEENGRGNFPPRFSGLQFPNYSSELNVNALELDDSALYLCASSLPGGANTGELFFGEGSRLTVL.

The rearrangement uses TRBV19 and TRBJ2-1, with D possibly TRBD2 on 5 matching bases. The V and J ends lost 0 bases and 2 bases respectively, with 14 bases between them. The CDR3 contains 17 residues. Germline assignment: CDR1 LNHDA and CDR2 SQIVND (reference sequence). The CDR3 loop reads CASSIDRDGRTYNEQFF. The DNA of the CDR3 is TGTGCCAGTAGTATAGATCGGGATGGGCGCACCTACAATGAGCAGTTCTTC.

A few counts support this clone. V usage is TRBV15 and J usage is TRBJ2-6; a weak D match, TRBD2 (6 bases). This CDR3 is 16 amino acids long. Looked up from germline, CDR1 is LNHNV and CDR2 is YYDKDF (reference sequence). Between the trimmed V and J ends, which lost 5 bases and 1 base, there was a span of 12 bases. In DNA, the CDR3 is TGTGCCACCAGCCCTACCGGGGGTTCTGGGGCCAACGTCCTGACTTTC. Its protein is CATSPTGGSGANVLTF.

The rearrangement links TRBV7-8 to TRBJ2-3, with 10 bases fitting TRBD2. There are 14 residues in the CDR3. Looked up from germline, CDR1 is SGHVS and CDR2 is FQNEAQ. V was pared by 11 bases and J by 0 bases, with 5 bases of the junction left unmatched. DNA of the CDR3: TGTGCCGGATCTAGCGGGGGCAGCACAGATACGCAGTATTTT. Amino acid sequence: CAGSSGGSTDTQYF.

This rearrangement joins TRBV5-6 to TRBJ2-5; D not certain. The length of the CDR3 is 13 residues. Per the germline V gene, CDR1 is SGHDT and CDR2 is YYEEEE. V gave up 2 bases and J gave up 2 bases, with 7 bases separating them. Written as DNA, the CDR3 is TGTGCCAGCAGCTTCTACAGACAAGAGACCCAGTACTTC. The encoded protein is CASSFYRQETQYF.

The genes are TRBV6-1 and TRBJ2-1, with a tentative D call TRBD2 (7 bases). The V and J ends lost 4 bases and 2 bases respectively, with 12 bases between them. The germline V gene encodes CDR1 MNHNS and CDR2 SASEGT. The CDR3 spans 15 residues. The CDR3 reads CASSVGGGPYNEQFF. DNA of the CDR3: TGTGCCAGCAGTGTTGGGGGGGGGCCCTACAATGAGCAGTTCTTC.

This chain joins TRBV2 and TRBJ2-6; 12 bases are a match to TRBD1. The germline V gene encodes CDR1 SNHLY and CDR2 FYNNEI. The J segment lost 2 bases and the V segment lost 4 bases, leaving 6 bases of the junction unmatched. This CDR3 region has 18 residues. CDR3 in DNA: TGTGCCAGCAGTGGTGGGACAGGGGGCGGCCCTGGGGCCAACGTCCTGACTTTC. It translates to CASSGGTGGGPGANVLTF.

The chain has TRBV6-6 and TRBJ2-1; 11 bases align to TRBD1. J was trimmed by 4 bases and V by 9 bases; bases with no gene match: 2. The germline V gene encodes CDR1 MNHNY and CDR2 SVGAGI (reference sequence). The CDR3 length is 13 residues. The CDR3 is CASGQGAYNEQFF. In DNA form, the CDR3 reads TGTGCCAGTGGACAGGGGGCTTACAATGAGCAGTTCTTC.

V is TRBV5-1 and J is TRBJ1-2, with D possibly matching TRBD1 (6 bases). The length of the CDR3 is 18 residues. CDR1 SGHRS and CDR2 YFSETQ come from the germline V gene. Trimming left V 0 bases short and J 4 bases short, with 22 bases between. The CDR3 DNA reads as TGCGCCAGCAGCTTGGAGTTGCCGGGACAACCTGAGGGCTATGGCTACACCTTC. Its translation: CASSLELPGQPEGYGYTF.

The CDR3 reads CASTTTSTGSKVTQYF. In DNA, the CDR3 is TGTGCCAGCACCACGACCTCTACAGGGTCTAAGGTGACCCAGTACTTC. The chain is built from TRBV7-8 and TRBJ2-5; a possible D gene is TRBD1 (6 bases). Between the trimmed V and J ends, which lost 7 bases and 7 bases, there was a span of 25 bases. The germline V gene has CDR1 SGHVS and CDR2 FQNEAQ. The CDR3 extends over 16 amino acids.

The V gene is TRBV18, the J gene TRBJ2-7; TRBD1 aligns across 8 bases. This CDR3 region has 14 residues. Trimming removed 3 bases from V and 1 base from J; junction bases left unmatched: 2. Germline loops: CDR1 KGHSH, CDR2 LQKENI. CDR3: CASSPDRASYEQYF. The CDR3 region has the DNA TGTGCCAGCTCACCGGACAGGGCTTCCTACGAGCAGTACTTC.

The chain combines TRBV7-2 with TRBJ1-3; no clear D. Germline loops: CDR1 SGHTA, CDR2 FQGNSA. The CDR3 is 15 amino acids. V was pared by 1 base and J by 4 bases, with 11 bases between. CDR3 loop: CASSLVINSGNTIYF. The CDR3 nucleotides are TGTGCCAGCAGCTTAGTTATCAACAGCGGAAACACCATATATTTT.

Concerning this clone itself: The same CDR3 is also encoded by other DNA sequences in this sample. This chain uses TRBV5-1 with TRBJ2-7, with D unclear. Germline lookup yields CDR1 SGHRS and CDR2 YFSETQ. V lost 0 bases and J 4 bases, leaving 8 bases between the germline ends. The CDR3 is 13 residues long. Here the CDR3 DNA reads TGCGCCAGCAGCTTGGGGGTGAGGTACGAGCAGTACTTC. Translation gives CASSLGVRYEQYF.

The chain joins TRBV5-6 to TRBJ1-2, with D possibly TRBD1 on 5 matching bases. Trimming took 4 bases from V and 1 from J, leaving 8 bases between them. Germline values: CDR1 SGHDT, CDR2 YYEEEE. CDR3 length: 13 amino acids. CDR3 in DNA: TGTGCCAGCAGCAGCCAGGGTAACTATGGCTACACCTTC. This translates into CASSSQGNYGYTF.

The chain employs TRBV30 and TRBJ2-1; D possibly corresponds to TRBD2 (6 bases). The CDR3 spans 11 residues. Germline V gene data show CDR1 as GTSNPN and CDR2 as SVGIG (reference sequence). The V end lost 8 bases, the J end lost 5 bases, and 10 bases lay between the germline ends. CDR3 residues: CAGDSHNEQFF. DNA of the CDR3: TGTGCCGGGGACTCTCACAATGAGCAGTTCTTC. Using reference TRBV30 and TRBJ2-1 for the parts outside the CDR3, the full variable domain is SQTIHQWPATLVQPVGSPLSLECTVEGTSNPNLYWYRQAAGRGLQLLFYSVGIGQISSEVPQNLSASRPQDRQFILSSKKLLLSDSGFYLCAGDSHNEQFFGPGTRLTVL.

The rearrangement uses TRBV6-6 and TRBJ2-5; TRBD1 might be the D (6 bases). This CDR3 spans 12 amino acids. Per germline, CDR1 MNHNY and CDR2 SVGAGI (reference sequence). The V and J ends lost 0 bases and 10 bases respectively, with 9 bases between them. CDR3 coding DNA: TGTGCCAGCAGTTACTCGAAGGGGGACCAGTACTTC. This gives the protein CASSYSKGDQYF.

V gene TRBV30 combines with J gene TRBJ1-6; maybe TRBD1 (6 bases). CDR1 is GTSNPN, CDR2 SVGIG, per germline (reference sequence). Trimming shortened V by 2 bases and J by 4 bases, and 15 bases separated the two germline ends. CDR3 size: 16 residues. The chain's CDR3 is CAWSFRDMRYNSPLHF. Here the CDR3 DNA reads TGTGCCTGGAGTTTCCGGGACATGCGATATAATTCACCCCTCCACTTT.